The 20 T cell receptor beta chains presented below share a single source sample, sequenced in a study of blood T cell dynamics during melanoma immunotherapy. The data were produced by immunoSEQ multiplex PCR, yet TCRdb's version contains in-frame clones alone and is incomplete. The sample contains 7,500 to 9,000 clones, 85% of which appear only once. Specified time point: week 3, after first cycle of checkpoint inhibitor. Sequenced material: blood, taken from a patient treated with checkpoint blockade. All receptors come from a human donor with melanoma.

The V call is TRBV6-5, the J call TRBJ1-1; D remains ambiguous. Germline values: CDR1 MNHEY, CDR2 SVGAGI. Trimming stripped 2 bases from V and 4 bases from J, with 17 bases between. The CDR3 runs to 16 residues. The chain's CDR3 is CASSYRRQEGFTEAFF. The CDR3 bases are TGTGCCAGCAGTTACCGTCGTCAGGAGGGATTCACTGAAGCTTTCTTT.

The CDR3 spells CASSPGGGRSYEQYF. For the CDR3, the DNA is TGTGCCAGCAGCCCCGGGGGCGGCCGCTCCTACGAGCAGTACTTC. The chain couples TRBV11-2 to TRBJ2-7; D possibly matches TRBD1 or TRBD2 (6 bases each). Trimming pared 5 bases from V and 0 bases from J, leaving 14 bases between. Germline V gene sequence: CDR1 SGHAT, CDR2 FQNNGV. CDR3 length: 15 amino acids.

This clone has a single count. The chain couples TRBV28 to TRBJ2-2, with TRBD2 matching over 8 bases. CDR3 size: 17 residues. V dropped 4 bases and J dropped 0; count of bases not matched to a gene: 7. CDR1 and CDR2 from the germline V gene are MDHEN and SYDVKM. The chain's CDR3 is CASSSPSGRPNTGELFF. The CDR3 bases are TGTGCCAGCAGTTCGCCCAGCGGGAGACCGAACACCGGGGAGCTGTTTTTT.

This chain links TRBV7-9 with TRBJ1-3; D call uncertain. Germline V lookup: CDR1 SEHNR, CDR2 FQNEAQ (reference sequence). The CDR3 has 15 residues. V was trimmed by 3 bases and J by 4 bases, leaving 13 bases between them. CDR3 nucleotides: TGTGCCAGCAGCTTCTCGGGAGCCGGGGGAAACACCATATATTTT. It yields the protein CASSFSGAGGNTIYF.

The rearrangement joins TRBV7-8 to TRBJ2-7; D is undetermined. Trimming left V 2 bases short and J 3 bases short, with 5 bases between. CDR1 and CDR2 (germline): SGHVS, FQNEAQ. The CDR3 totals 12 residues. The CDR3 DNA sequence: TGTGCCAGCAGCTTATCCCTCTACGAGCAGTACTTC. Amino acid sequence: CASSLSLYEQYF.

V gene TRBV28 combines with J gene TRBJ1-2; weak D call: TRBD1 (6 bases). The ends were cut back, 5 bases at V and 7 bases at J, with 11 bases in the middle. The germline V gene encodes CDR1 MDHEN and CDR2 SYDVKM. The CDR3 runs to 12 residues. The CDR3 region is CASSHRVSGYTF. The CDR3 DNA reads TGTGCCAGCAGTCACAGGGTTTCTGGCTACACCTTC.

CDR3 amino acids: CASSSGIWYEQYF. CDR3 nucleotide sequence: TGTGCCAGCAGTTCGGGGATATGGTACGAGCAGTACTTC. The rearrangement joins TRBV6-1 to TRBJ2-7; tentatively, D is TRBD2 (5 bases). This CDR3 comprises 13 residues. Germline assignment: CDR1 MNHNS and CDR2 SASEGT. V dropped 5 bases and J dropped 4 bases, with 12 bases sitting between them.

This clone was seen a single time. The genes are TRBV9 and TRBJ1-1; D remains ambiguous. The germline V gene encodes CDR1 SGDLS and CDR2 YYNGEE. This CDR3 is 15 amino acids long. Trimming pared 0 bases from V and 4 bases from J, leaving 13 bases between. The CDR3 reads CASSVVPDASTEAFF. The CDR3, as DNA: TGTGCCAGCAGCGTAGTCCCGGACGCGAGCACTGAAGCTTTCTTT. The whole variable domain, remainder taken from reference TRBV9 and TRBJ1-1, is DSGVTQTPKHLITATGQRVTLRCSPRSGDLSVYWYQQSLDQGLQFLIQYYNGEERAKGNILERFSAQQFPDLHSELNLSSLELGDSALYFCASSVVPDASTEAFFGQGTRLTVV.

V usage is TRBV6-1 and J usage is TRBJ2-5, with D tentatively TRBD2 (5 bases). The CDR3 loop spans 12 amino acids. V was trimmed by 5 bases and J by 11 bases, leaving 15 bases between them. CDR1 MNHNS and CDR2 SASEGT come from the germline V gene. The CDR3 here is CASSSPTWEQYF. CDR3 sequence (DNA): TGTGCCAGCAGTTCCCCGACTTGGGAGCAGTACTTC.

The chain combines TRBV28 with TRBJ1-2, with D perhaps TRBD1 (5 bases). This CDR3 is 15 amino acids long. Per germline, CDR1 MDHEN and CDR2 SYDVKM. V was shortened by 6 bases and J by 0 bases, with 14 bases between the two germline ends. CDR3 protein: CASSATGRANYGYTF. As DNA, the CDR3 is TGTGCCAGCAGCGCAACGGGGCGCGCTAACTATGGCTACACCTTC.

The CDR3 DNA is TGTGCCAGCAGCACTACAGGGACTGCCTACGAGCAGTACTTC. Amino acids: CASSTTGTAYEQYF. J is TRBJ2-7 and V is TRBV9; D could derive from TRBD1 or TRBD2 (6 bases each). Germline CDR1 and CDR2: SGDLS and YYNGEE. V dropped 4 bases and J dropped 2 bases, with 13 bases sitting between them. The CDR3 contains 14 residues.

This chain uses TRBV5-4 with TRBJ1-2; D remains unclear. The germline V and J ends were trimmed by 0 bases and 2 bases, with 11 bases remaining between them. This CDR3 has 15 amino acids. Germline values: CDR1 SGHNT, CDR2 YYREEE (reference sequence). The CDR3: CASSLEQRFNYGYTF. The DNA of the CDR3 is TGTGCCAGCAGCTTGGAACAGCGATTCAACTATGGCTACACCTTC.

V gene TRBV11-2 combines with J gene TRBJ2-1; 8 nucleotides agree with TRBD2. The CDR3 loop spans 15 amino acids. Germline values: CDR1 SGHAT, CDR2 FQNNGV. The J segment lost 2 bases and the V segment lost 5 bases, leaving 5 bases of the junction unmatched. The CDR3 sequence: CASSVTSETYNEQFF. Here the CDR3 DNA reads TGTGCCAGCAGCGTGACTAGCGAAACCTACAATGAGCAGTTCTTC.

This clone was detected only a few times. This CDR3 is CASSLAGGYEQYF. The CDR3 DNA sequence: TGTGCCAGCAGCTTAGCTGGCGGCTACGAGCAGTACTTC. This chain links TRBV7-6 with TRBJ2-7; no reliable D call. Trimming took 0 bases from V and 3 from J, leaving 6 bases between them. The CDR3 runs to 13 residues. CDR1 SGHVS and CDR2 FNYEAQ come from the germline V gene.

For the CDR3, the DNA is TGTGCCAGCAGCCGGGACAGGGCCGGAGCTTTCTTT. It specifies CASSRDRAGAFF. The chain has TRBV14 and TRBJ1-1, with 9 bases fitting TRBD1. V lost 4 bases, J lost 10 bases, and 4 bases stayed unmatched. The CDR3 spans 12 residues. The germline CDR1 and CDR2 sequences are SGHDN and FVKESK.

The rearrangement joins TRBV2 to TRBJ2-7; 11 nucleotides align to TRBD2. Germline V gene sequence: CDR1 SNHLY, CDR2 FYNNEI. The CDR3 runs 15 residues. V lost 6 bases, J lost 2 bases, and 6 bases stayed unmatched. For the CDR3, the DNA is TGTGCCAGCAGGCCAACTAGCGGGAGAACCTACGAGCAGTACTTC. This codes for CASRPTSGRTYEQYF.

The chain couples TRBV28 to TRBJ2-7; possibly TRBD1 for D (6 bases). Germline V gives CDR1 MDHEN, CDR2 SYDVKM. V was shortened by 3 bases and J by 0 bases, with 12 bases between the two germline ends. The CDR3 extends over 15 amino acids. CDR3 DNA sequence: TGTGCCAGCAGTTTCCGGACAGCGAACTCCTACGAGCAGTACTTC. Its translation is CASSFRTANSYEQYF.

This sequence joins TRBV7-3 and TRBJ1-1, with unresolved D. This CDR3 is 11 amino acids long. Per germline, CDR1 SGHTA and CDR2 FQGTGA. Trimming shortened V by 8 bases and J by 0 bases, and 4 bases separated the two germline ends. The CDR3 DNA reads as TGTGCCAGCGATTTGAACACTGAAGCTTTCTTT. The encoded protein is CASDLNTEAFF.

The chain uses TRBV6-1 and TRBJ1-5, with TRBD1 as a possible D gene (5 bases). This CDR3 is 14 amino acids long. V shed 8 bases and J shed 4 bases, with 15 bases lying between them. CDR1 and CDR2 (germline): MNHNS, SASEGT. CDR3 coding DNA: TGTGCCAGCCGGGAGCAGGGCCTAAATCAGCCCCAGCATTTT. This gives the protein CASREQGLNQPQHF.

The gene calls are TRBV28 and TRBJ1-5; TRBD1 might be the D (5 bases). V lost 1 base and J lost 6, with 13 bases in between. The CDR3 extends over 15 amino acids. Germline V gives CDR1 MDHEN, CDR2 SYDVKM. CDR3 in amino acids: CASSLSSRVGQPQHF. The CDR3 region has the DNA TGTGCCAGCAGTTTATCTTCCAGGGTTGGTCAGCCCCAGCATTTT.